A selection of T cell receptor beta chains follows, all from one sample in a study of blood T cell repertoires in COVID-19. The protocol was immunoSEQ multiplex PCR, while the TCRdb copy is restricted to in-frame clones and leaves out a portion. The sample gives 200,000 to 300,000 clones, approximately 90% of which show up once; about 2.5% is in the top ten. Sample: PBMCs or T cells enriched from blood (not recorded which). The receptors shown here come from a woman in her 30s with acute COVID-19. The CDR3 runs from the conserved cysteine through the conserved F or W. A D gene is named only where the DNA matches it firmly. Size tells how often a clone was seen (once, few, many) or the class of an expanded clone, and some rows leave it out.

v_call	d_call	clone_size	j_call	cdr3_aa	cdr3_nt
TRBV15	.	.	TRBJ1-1	CATSRITEGFGREGGNTEAFF	TGTGCCACCAGCAGAATAACTGAGGGATTCGGTAGAGAGGGAGGTAACACTGAAGCTTTCTTT
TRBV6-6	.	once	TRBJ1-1	CASSDTRHTEAFF	TGTGCCAGCTCTGACACCCGCCACACTGAAGCTTTCTTT
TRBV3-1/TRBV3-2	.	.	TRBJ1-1	CASSQLTTGNTEAFF	TGTGCCAGCAGCCAACTAACCACAGGGAACACTGAAGCTTTCTTT
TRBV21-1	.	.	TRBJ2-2	CASSKEATSSGELFF	TGTGCCAGCAGCAAAGAGGCGACATCCTCCGGGGAGCTGTTTTTT
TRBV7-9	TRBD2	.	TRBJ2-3	CASSTTSLTSGGFDTQYF	TGTGCCAGCAGCACCACATCACTGACTAGCGGGGGCTTTGATACGCAGTATTTT
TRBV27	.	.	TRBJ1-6	CASSHATGANSPLHF	TGTGCCAGCAGTCATGCGACAGGTGCCAATTCACCCCTCCACTTT
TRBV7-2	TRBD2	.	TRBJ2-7	CASSLERGEYEQYF	TGTGCCAGCAGCTTAGAGCGGGGGGAGTACGAGCAGTACTTC
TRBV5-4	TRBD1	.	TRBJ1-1	CASSLGDRGYTEAFF	TGTGCCAGCAGCTTGGGGGACAGGGGTTACACTGAAGCTTTCTTT
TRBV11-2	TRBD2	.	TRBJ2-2	CASSLPAGGHTGELFF	TGTGCCAGCAGTCTTCCCGCGGGGGGGCACACCGGGGAGCTGTTTTTT
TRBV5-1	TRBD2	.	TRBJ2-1	CASSLATSGVYEQFF	TGCGCCAGCAGCTTGGCCACTAGCGGGGTCTATGAGCAGTTCTTC
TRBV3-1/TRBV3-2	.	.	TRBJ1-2	CASSQAAGRAYGYTF	TGTGCCAGCAGCCAAGCAGCTGGTCGAGCGTATGGCTACACCTTC
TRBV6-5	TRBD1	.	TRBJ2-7	CASRRGPSGEQYF	TGTGCCAGCAGAAGGGGGCCATCGGGTGAGCAGTACTTC
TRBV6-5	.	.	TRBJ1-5	CASRSQANQPQHF	TGTGCCAGCAGATCTCAGGCAAATCAGCCCCAGCATTTT
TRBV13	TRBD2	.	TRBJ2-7	CASSRTSGGYEQYF	TGTGCCAGCAGCCGAACTAGCGGGGGCTACGAGCAGTACTTC
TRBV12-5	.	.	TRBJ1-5	CASGLVLSVSNQPQHF	TGTGCTAGTGGTTTGGTACTCTCTGTTAGCAATCAGCCCCAGCATTTT
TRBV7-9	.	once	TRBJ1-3	CASSYSASGNTIYF	TGTGCCAGCAGCTACAGTGCCTCTGGAAACACCATATATTTT
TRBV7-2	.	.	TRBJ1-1	CASSLGGSQEAFF	TGTGCCAGCAGCTTAGGAGGCAGCCAGGAAGCTTTCTTT
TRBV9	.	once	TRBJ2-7	CASSVESGQSYEQYF	TGTGCCAGCAGCGTAGAATCAGGGCAGAGCTACGAGCAGTACTTC
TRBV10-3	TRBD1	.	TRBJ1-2	CAISDGQAQEYGYTF	TGTGCCATCAGTGACGGACAGGCGCAAGAGTATGGCTACACCTTC
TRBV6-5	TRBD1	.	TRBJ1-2	CASSKGQGLYGYTF	TGTGCCAGCAGCAAGGGACAGGGCCTCTATGGCTACACCTTC
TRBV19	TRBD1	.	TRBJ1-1	CASSSYRGTEAFF	TGTGCCAGTAGTTCATACAGGGGCACTGAAGCTTTCTTT
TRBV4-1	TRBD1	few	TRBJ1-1	CASSLIRDSPTARNAFF	TGCGCCAGCAGCCTAATACGGGACAGCCCCACGGCGAGAAATGCTTTCTTT
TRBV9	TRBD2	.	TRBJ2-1	CASSVAGIAGATRSYNEQFF	TGTGCCAGCAGCGTAGCTGGAATAGCGGGGGCCACCCGCTCCTACAATGAGCAGTTCTTC
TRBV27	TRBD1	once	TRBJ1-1	CASSFGTGTTEAFF	TGTGCCAGCAGTTTTGGGACAGGGACCACTGAAGCTTTCTTT
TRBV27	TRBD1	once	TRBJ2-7	CASSVDRGQGFEQYF	TGTGCCAGCAGTGTCGACAGGGGGCAGGGTTTCGAGCAGTACTTC
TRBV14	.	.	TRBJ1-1	CASSVKLIVGVHWTDCF	TGTGCCAGCAGCGTCAAATTAATCGTCGGGGTCCATTGGACCGACTGTTTT
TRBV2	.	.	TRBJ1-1	CASGRPPGNTEAFF	TGTGCCAGCGGGAGGCCTCCCGGGAACACTGAAGCTTTCTTT
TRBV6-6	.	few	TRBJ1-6	CASSYDPGDVDSPLHF	TGTGCCAGCAGTTACGACCCAGGGGATGTGGATTCACCCCTCCACTTT
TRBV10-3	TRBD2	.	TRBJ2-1	CAISEAGLAKNNEQFF	TGTGCCATCAGTGAGGCTGGACTAGCGAAAAACAATGAGCAGTTCTTC
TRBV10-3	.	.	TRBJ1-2	CAIRKDGFSYGYTF	TGTGCCATCAGGAAAGACGGGTTCTCCTATGGCTACACCTTC
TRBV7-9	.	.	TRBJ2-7	CASSPPRADYEQYF	TGTGCCAGCAGCCCCCCCAGGGCTGATTACGAGCAGTACTTC
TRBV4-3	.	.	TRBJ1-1	CASSRQILNTEAFF	TGCGCCAGCAGCCGCCAGATTCTGAACACTGAAGCTTTCTTT
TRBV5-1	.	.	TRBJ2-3	CASSLVAGTDTQYF	TGCGCCAGCAGCTTGGTTGCGGGGACAGATACGCAGTATTTT
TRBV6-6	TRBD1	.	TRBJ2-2	CASSPKAQQGIGAGELFF	TGTGCCAGCAGTCCCAAGGCACAACAGGGGATCGGGGCCGGGGAGCTGTTTTTT
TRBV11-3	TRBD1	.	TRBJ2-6	CASSLATGVGANVLTF	TGTGCCAGCAGCTTAGCTACAGGGGTTGGGGCCAACGTCCTGACTTTC